The 16 T cell receptor beta chains below were found in one sample sequenced in a study of early T cells in non-severe SARS-CoV-2 infection. TCRdb reanalysed the 5' RACE reads using MiXCR and keeps one entry per CDR3 protein. The table lists roughly 90,000 distinct CDR3 sequences, 12% to 15% of them singletons. Input material: whole blood. The receptors here all came from an adult who was a healthcare worker with PCR-confirmed SARS-CoV-2 infection or an uninfected control (not recorded which).

This clonotype was found a few times. The chain combines TRBV21-1 with TRBJ2-2. TRBV21-1 is a pseudogene. The CDR3 totals 16 residues. For the CDR3, the DNA is TGTGCCAGCAGCAAAGAAAGTAGGGCGAACACCGGGGAGCTGTTTTTT. Translated: CASSKESRANTGELFF.

V gene TRBV2 combines with J gene TRBJ2-2; 10 nucleotides line up with TRBD1. CDR3 length: 16 residues. V was clipped by 6 bases and J by 6 bases; unmatched bases: 10. Looked up from germline, CDR1 is SNHLY and CDR2 is FYNNEI. In nucleotides, the CDR3 is TGTGCCAGCAGGGATTGGGACAGGGGCGGAGCCGGGGAGCTGTTTTTT. Translating gives CASRDWDRGGAGELFF.

This clonotype was seen repeatedly, ten times or more. The chain uses TRBV6-5 and TRBJ1-1; TRBD1 might be the D (5 bases). Germline V gene data show CDR1 as MNHEY and CDR2 as SVGAGI. CDR3 size: 12 residues. Trimming took off 2 bases at V and 11 bases at J, with 12 bases between the two ends. The CDR3 spells CASSYGGKGAFF. CDR3 nucleotide sequence: TGTGCCAGCAGTTACGGGGGGAAGGGTGCTTTCTTT.

This clonotype occurred a few times. V is TRBV7-3 and J is TRBJ2-5; D not resolved. The CDR3 length is 14 residues. The germline V and J ends were trimmed by 5 bases and 0 bases, with 10 bases remaining between them. Germline lookup yields CDR1 SGHTA and CDR2 FQGTGA. The CDR3 spells CASSIPPYQETQYF. For the CDR3, the DNA is TGTGCCAGCAGCATACCCCCGTACCAAGAGACCCAGTACTTC. The entire variable domain, with the rest obtained from reference TRBV7-3 and TRBJ2-5, is as follows: GAGVSQTPSNKVTEKGKYVELRCDPISGHTALYWYRQSLGQGPEFLIYFQGTGAADDSGLPNDRFFAVRPEGSVSTLKIQRTERGDSAVYLCASSIPPYQETQYFGPGTRLLVL.

This clonotype appeared many times. This chain connects TRBV10-2 to TRBJ1-2; maybe TRBD1 (6 bases). Per the germline V gene, CDR1 is WSHSY and CDR2 is SAAADI. The CDR3 runs to 13 residues. V lost 3 bases and J lost 3, with 8 bases in between. CDR3 loop: CASSDGGHYGYTF. In DNA form, the CDR3 reads TGCGCCAGCAGTGATGGGGGCCACTATGGCTACACCTTC.

This clonotype was counted ten times or more. The chain has TRBV7-2 and TRBJ2-5; 8 positions match TRBD2. Germline trimming cut 5 bases from V and 1 base from J; bases unmatched to any gene: 6. Looked up from germline, CDR1 is SGHTA and CDR2 is FQGNSA. The CDR3 covers 15 residues. CDR3 nucleotides: TGTGCCAGCAGCCTATTGCGGGGGGCCCAAGAGACCCAGTACTTC. This translates into CASSLLRGAQETQYF.

This clonotype has just a few counts. This rearrangement joins TRBV6-5 to TRBJ1-3; D is perhaps TRBD1 (6 bases). The CDR3 sequence is 15 residues long. The V end was cut by 5 bases, the J end by 4 bases, with 15 bases between. Germline CDR1 and CDR2: MNHEY and SVGAGI. The CDR3: CASSPPGAQGNTIYF. The CDR3 bases are TGTGCCAGCAGTCCCCCGGGGGCACAGGGAAACACCATATATTTT.

This clonotype was detected only a few times. The CDR3 sequence: CASSPYPPQAARNQPQHF. CDR3 bases: TGTGCCAGCAGCCCCTACCCCCCGCAGGCGGCCCGCAATCAGCCCCAGCATTTT. The chain couples TRBV7-6 to TRBJ1-5; unclear D gene. Trimming removed 5 bases from V and 2 bases from J, with 22 bases in between. CDR3 length: 18 amino acids. Germline lookup yields CDR1 SGHVS and CDR2 FNYEAQ.

V gene TRBV29-1 combines with J gene TRBJ2-5; 8 bases are shared with TRBD1. The germline gives CDR1 SQVTM, CDR2 ANQGSEA. This CDR3 has 12 amino acids. Losses at the gene ends were 6 bases for V and 2 bases for J; bases not matched to a gene: 2. DNA for the CDR3: TGCAGCGTGAGGACAGGGCAAGAGACCCAGTACTTC. It encodes CSVRTGQETQYF.

The gene calls are TRBV6-2 or TRBV6-3 and TRBJ1-6; D remains ambiguous. The CDR3 is 11 amino acids. With 2 bases removed from V and 8 bases from J, the gap between germline ends came to 1 base. CDR1 MNHEY and CDR2 SVGEGT come from the germline V gene. The CDR3, as DNA: TGTGCCAGCAGTTACGATTCACCCCTCCACTTT. As protein: CASSYDSPLHF.

This clonotype has ten or more counts. The rearrangement links TRBV19 to TRBJ1-2; D may be TRBD1 (5 bases). V was trimmed by 5 bases and J by 6 bases, leaving 19 bases between them. CDR1 and CDR2 (germline): LNHDA, SQIVND (reference sequence). The CDR3 loop spans 15 amino acids. CDR3 region: CASSFSTASGNGYTF. The CDR3 bases are TGTGCCAGTAGTTTCTCGACAGCCTCAGGGAATGGCTACACCTTC.

The rearrangement uses TRBV20-1 and TRBJ2-1; D is perhaps TRBD2 (5 bases). The CDR3 is 10 amino acids. Germline assignment: CDR1 DFQATT and CDR2 SNEGSKA (reference sequence). Trimming cost V 4 bases and J 9 bases, with 7 bases left between them. The CDR3: CSANRGEQFF. CDR3 DNA sequence: TGCAGTGCTAACCGGGGTGAGCAGTTCTTC.

Only a few counts were recorded for this clonotype. This chain joins TRBV11-2 and TRBJ1-1, with D perhaps TRBD1 (5 bases). The V gene lost 4 bases and the J gene lost 1 base, with 13 bases spanning the gap. This CDR3 is built from 15 residues. Germline-derived CDR1 and CDR2 are SGHAT and FQNNGV. The CDR3 nucleotides are TGTGCCAGCAGCTCTTGGGGACGGCAGAACACTGAAGCTTTCTTT. As protein: CASSSWGRQNTEAFF.

At least ten counts were recorded for this clonotype. The chain joins TRBV2 to TRBJ2-3, with 10 bases fitting TRBD2. Germline V gene data show CDR1 as SNHLY and CDR2 as FYNNEI. V lost 7 bases, J lost 5 bases, and 9 bases stayed unmatched. The CDR3 is 15 amino acids. The CDR3 region is CASTASGGQGDTQYF. CDR3 DNA sequence: TGTGCCAGCACAGCTAGCGGGGGCCAGGGAGATACGCAGTATTTT.

This clonotype was observed many times. This chain connects TRBV11-2 to TRBJ2-6; D gene ambiguous. Germline V gene data show CDR1 as SGHAT and CDR2 as FQNNGV. V lost 5 bases and J lost 0, with 8 bases in between. CDR3 length: 15 amino acids. The CDR3 bases are TGTGCCAGCAGCCGCGCTAGCTCTGGGGCCAACGTCCTGACTTTC. It is translated as CASSRASSGANVLTF.

This clonotype was found many times. The rearrangement joins TRBV28 to TRBJ2-1; D call uncertain. Per the germline V gene, CDR1 is MDHEN and CDR2 is SYDVKM. Trimming took 3 bases from V and 9 from J, leaving 6 bases between them. The CDR3 is 11 residues long. CDR3 sequence: CASSFWSEQFF. Here the CDR3 DNA reads TGTGCCAGCAGTTTCTGGAGTGAGCAGTTCTTC.